This T cell receptor (beta chain) appears in the sequencing data of a study of blood T cell repertoires in COVID-19. Study information: PBMCs, B-cell-depleted T cells, or T cells were the source of the cDNA or gDNA that made up the material.

Enrollees, about 18 to 89 years old, lived in some 24 US areas. Participant-given clinical history determined each cohort assignment. The germline gives CDR1 SGHTA, CDR2 FQGNSA. This CDR3 has 14 amino acids. Trimming removed 1 base at V and 4 bases at J, with 10 bases between. TCRdb's table, derived via immunoSEQ multiplex PCR, lists solely in-frame clones and lacks some. The sample contains around 300,000 clones, 90% of which appear only once. Material: PBMCs or T cells enriched from blood (not recorded which). The chain carries TRBV7-2 and TRBJ1-2; no firm D call. The origin of this receptor is a woman aged 18-30 years with acute COVID-19. CDR3: CASSLGLAPYGYTF. CDR3 in DNA: TGTGCCAGCAGCTTAGGTTTGGCCCCCTATGGCTACACCTTC.